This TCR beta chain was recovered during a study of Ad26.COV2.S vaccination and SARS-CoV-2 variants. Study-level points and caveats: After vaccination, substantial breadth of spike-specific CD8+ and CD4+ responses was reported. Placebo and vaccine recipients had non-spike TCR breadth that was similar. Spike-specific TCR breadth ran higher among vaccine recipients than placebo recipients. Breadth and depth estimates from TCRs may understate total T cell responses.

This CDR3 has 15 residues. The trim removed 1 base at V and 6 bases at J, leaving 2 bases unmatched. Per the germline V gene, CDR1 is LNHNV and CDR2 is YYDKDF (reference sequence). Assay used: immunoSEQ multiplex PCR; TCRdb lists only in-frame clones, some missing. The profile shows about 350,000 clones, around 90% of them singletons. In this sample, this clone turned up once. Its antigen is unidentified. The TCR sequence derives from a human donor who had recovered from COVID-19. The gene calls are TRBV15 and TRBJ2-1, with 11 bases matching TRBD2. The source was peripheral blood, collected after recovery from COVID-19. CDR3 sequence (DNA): TGTGCCACCAGCAGAGGCCTAGCGGGGGGCAATGAGCAGTTCTTC. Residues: CATSRGLAGGNEQFF.